This entry features one TCR beta chain sequence. What it recognizes is unknown. PCR amplification relied on 60 Vbeta primers (plus 13 Jbeta primers). The method was immunoSEQ multiplex PCR; TCRdb's version includes in-frame clones alone and lacks a portion of them. This table has around 100,000 clones, 50% to 70% appearing once. The source of the sample is a study of cytomegalovirus exposure and HLA in healthy donors. Broader study findings: With DRB1 most and HLA-C fewest, TCR association rates differed between HLA loci in a later analysis.

No record exists of this donor's CMV serostatus. The CDR3 has 13 residues. CDR1 is MNHNS and CDR2 is SASEGT in the germline V gene. V shed 7 bases and J shed 5 bases, with 12 bases lying between them. The sequence came from a human donor in good health. Specimen: PBMCs. V and J are TRBV6-1 and TRBJ2-1; a weak D match, TRBD2 (6 bases). CDR3 in DNA: TGTGCCAGCACGGCTAGCGCTAACAATGAGCAGTTCTTC. Amino acids: CASTASANNEQFF.